This TCR beta chain came from a study of human T cells and chemical hapten exposure. CDR3 length equals 13 residues. Germline CDR1 and CDR2: DFQATT and SNEGSKA (reference sequence). V was trimmed by 6 bases and J by 7 bases, leaving 15 bases between them. Many counts were recorded for this clonotype. As for time point: patch test 2, 6 weeks after DPC sensitization. Treatment in this sample: therapeutic diphenylcyclopropenone sensitization with weekly scalp DPC. In TCRdb, the RACE reads were re-called with MiXCR into one record per CDR3 protein. The sample has a few hundred thousand distinct CDR3 sequences, roughly 6.3% seen once.

The source of this sequence is a woman aged 18-29 years with alopecia areata. Some clones in this sample may be carry-over from other donors' samples. The V call is TRBV20-1, the J call TRBJ1-4; maybe TRBD1 (6 bases). The material sequenced was whole blood, taken in connection with sensitization to the hapten diphenylcyclopropenone (DPC). The CDR3 loop reads CSARQAIGEKLFF. The CDR3 coding sequence is TGCAGTGCGAGACAGGCTATAGGTGAAAAACTGTTTTTT.